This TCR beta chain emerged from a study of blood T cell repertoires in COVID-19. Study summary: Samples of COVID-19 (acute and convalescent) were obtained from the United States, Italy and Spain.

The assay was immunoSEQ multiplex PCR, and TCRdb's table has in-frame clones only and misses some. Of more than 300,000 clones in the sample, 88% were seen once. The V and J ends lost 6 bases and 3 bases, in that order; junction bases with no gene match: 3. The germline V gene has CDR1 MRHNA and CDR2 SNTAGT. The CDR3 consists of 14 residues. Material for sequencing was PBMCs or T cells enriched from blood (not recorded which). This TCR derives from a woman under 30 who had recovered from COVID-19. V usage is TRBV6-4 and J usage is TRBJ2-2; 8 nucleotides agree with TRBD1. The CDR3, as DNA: TGTGCCAGCAGGCAGGGGGCGGACACCGGGGAGCTGTTTTTT. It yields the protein CASRQGADTGELFF.